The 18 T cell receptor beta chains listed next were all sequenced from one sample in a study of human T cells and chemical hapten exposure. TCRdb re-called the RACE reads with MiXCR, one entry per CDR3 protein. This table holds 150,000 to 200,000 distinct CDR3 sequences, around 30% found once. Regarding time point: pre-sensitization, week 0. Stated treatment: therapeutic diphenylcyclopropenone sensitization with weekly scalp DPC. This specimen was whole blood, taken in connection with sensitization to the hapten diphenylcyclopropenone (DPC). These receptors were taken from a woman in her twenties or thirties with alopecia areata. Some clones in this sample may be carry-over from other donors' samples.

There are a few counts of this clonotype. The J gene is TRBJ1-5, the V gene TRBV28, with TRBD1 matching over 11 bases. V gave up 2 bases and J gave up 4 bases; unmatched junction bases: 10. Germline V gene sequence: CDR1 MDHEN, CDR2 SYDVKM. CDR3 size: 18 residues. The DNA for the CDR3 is TGTGCCAGCAGTTTACGGACAGGGGGCACCTGGTCTAATCAGCCCCAGCATTTT. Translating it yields CASSLRTGGTWSNQPQHF.

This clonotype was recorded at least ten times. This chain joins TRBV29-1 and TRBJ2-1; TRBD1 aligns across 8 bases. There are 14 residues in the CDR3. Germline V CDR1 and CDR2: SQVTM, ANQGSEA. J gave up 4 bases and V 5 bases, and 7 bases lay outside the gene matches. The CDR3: CSVLRDRYYNEQFF. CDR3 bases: TGCAGCGTTCTACGGGACAGGTATTACAATGAGCAGTTCTTC.

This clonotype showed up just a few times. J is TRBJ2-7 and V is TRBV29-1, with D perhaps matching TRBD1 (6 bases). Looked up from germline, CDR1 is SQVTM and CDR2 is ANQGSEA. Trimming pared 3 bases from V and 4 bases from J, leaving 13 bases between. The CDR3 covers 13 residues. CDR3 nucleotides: TGCAGCGTTGATTGGGGGACACCATACGAGCAGTACTTC. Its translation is CSVDWGTPYEQYF.

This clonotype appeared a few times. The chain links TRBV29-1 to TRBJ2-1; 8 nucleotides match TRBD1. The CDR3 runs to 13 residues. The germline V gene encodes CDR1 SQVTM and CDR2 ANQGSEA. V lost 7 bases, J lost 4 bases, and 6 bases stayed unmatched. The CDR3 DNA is TGCAGCGCCCGGACAGGGATATACAATGAGCAGTTCTTC. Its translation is CSARTGIYNEQFF.

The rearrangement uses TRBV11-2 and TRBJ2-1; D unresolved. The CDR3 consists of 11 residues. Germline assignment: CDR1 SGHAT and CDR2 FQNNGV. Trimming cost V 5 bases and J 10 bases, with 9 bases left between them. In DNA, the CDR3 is TGTGCCAGCAGCCCAATTACCGAGCAGTTCTTC. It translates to CASSPITEQFF. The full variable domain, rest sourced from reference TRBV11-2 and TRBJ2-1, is EAGVAQSPRYKIIEKRQSVAFWCNPISGHATLYWYQQILGQGPKLLIQFQNNGVVDDSQLPKDRFSAERLKGVDSTLKIQPAKLEDSAVYLCASSPITEQFFGPGTRLTVL.

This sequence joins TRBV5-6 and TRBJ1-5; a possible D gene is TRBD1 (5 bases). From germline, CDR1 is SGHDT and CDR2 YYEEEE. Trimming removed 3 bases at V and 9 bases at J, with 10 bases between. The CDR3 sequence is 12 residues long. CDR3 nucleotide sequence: TGTGCCAGCAGCTCCCAGGGAATGCCCCAGCATTTT. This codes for CASSSQGMPQHF.

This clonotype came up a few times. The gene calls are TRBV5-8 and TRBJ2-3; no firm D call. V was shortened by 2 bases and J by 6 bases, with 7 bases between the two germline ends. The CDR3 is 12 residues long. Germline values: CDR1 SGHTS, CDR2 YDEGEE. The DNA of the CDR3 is TGTGCCAGCAGCTTTAACGAGGATACGCAGTATTTT. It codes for CASSFNEDTQYF.

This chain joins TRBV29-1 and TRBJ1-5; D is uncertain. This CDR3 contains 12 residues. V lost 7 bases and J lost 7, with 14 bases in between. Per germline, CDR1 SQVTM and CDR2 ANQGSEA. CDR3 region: CSACLSGQPQHF. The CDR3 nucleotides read TGCAGCGCTTGCTTGAGCGGGCAGCCCCAGCATTTT.

This CDR3 reads CASSPRQGMNTEAFF. The CDR3 DNA reads TGTGCCAGCAGCCCTCGACAGGGGATGAACACTGAAGCTTTCTTT. J is TRBJ1-1 and V is TRBV9; the match to TRBD1 covers 8 bases. The CDR3 is made up of 15 amino acids. Trimming cost V 4 bases and J 0 bases; bases outside gene matches: 5. Germline V gene sequence: CDR1 SGDLS, CDR2 YYNGEE.

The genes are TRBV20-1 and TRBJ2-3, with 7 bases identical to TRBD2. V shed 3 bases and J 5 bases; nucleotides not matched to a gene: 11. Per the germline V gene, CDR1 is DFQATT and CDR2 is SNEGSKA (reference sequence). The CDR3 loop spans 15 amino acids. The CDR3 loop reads CSASHPLAGGDTQYF. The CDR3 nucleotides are TGCAGTGCTAGTCATCCCTTAGCGGGTGGAGATACGCAGTATTTT.

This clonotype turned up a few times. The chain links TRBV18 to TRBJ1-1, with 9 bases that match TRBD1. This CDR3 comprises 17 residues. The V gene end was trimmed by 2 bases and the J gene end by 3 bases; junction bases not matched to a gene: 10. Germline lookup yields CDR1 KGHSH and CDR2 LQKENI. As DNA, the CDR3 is TGTGCCAGCTCACCAGGGGACAGGGCCCTGGGGTACACTGAAGCTTTCTTT. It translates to CASSPGDRALGYTEAFF.

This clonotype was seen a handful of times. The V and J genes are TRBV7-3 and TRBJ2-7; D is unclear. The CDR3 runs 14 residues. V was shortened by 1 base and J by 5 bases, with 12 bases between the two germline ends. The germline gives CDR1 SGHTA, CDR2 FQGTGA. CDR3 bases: TGTGCCAGCAGCTTAAACGGTGGTTGGGACGAGCAGTACTTC. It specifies CASSLNGGWDEQYF.

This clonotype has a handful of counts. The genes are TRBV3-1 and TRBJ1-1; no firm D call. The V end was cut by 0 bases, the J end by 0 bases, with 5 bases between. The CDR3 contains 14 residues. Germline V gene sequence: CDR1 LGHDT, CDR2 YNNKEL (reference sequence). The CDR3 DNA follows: TGTGCCAGCAGCCAAGATCGGGTGAACACTGAAGCTTTCTTT. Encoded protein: CASSQDRVNTEAFF.

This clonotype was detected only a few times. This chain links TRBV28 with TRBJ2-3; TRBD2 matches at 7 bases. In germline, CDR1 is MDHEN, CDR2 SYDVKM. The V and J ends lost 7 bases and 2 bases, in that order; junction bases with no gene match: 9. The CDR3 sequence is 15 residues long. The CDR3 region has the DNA TGTGCCAGCACCTCGACTAGCCTCTTCACAGATACGCAGTATTTT. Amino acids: CASTSTSLFTDTQYF.

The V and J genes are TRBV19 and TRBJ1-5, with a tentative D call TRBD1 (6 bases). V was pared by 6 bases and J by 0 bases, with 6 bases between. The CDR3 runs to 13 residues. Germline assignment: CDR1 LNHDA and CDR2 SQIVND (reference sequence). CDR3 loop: CASRDSSNQPQHF. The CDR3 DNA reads TGTGCCAGTAGGGACAGTAGCAATCAGCCCCAGCATTTT. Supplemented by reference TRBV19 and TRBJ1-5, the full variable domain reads DGGITQSPKYLFRKEGQNVTLSCEQNLNHDAMYWYRQDPGQGLRLIYYSQIVNDFQKGDIAEGYSVSREKKESFPLTVTSAQKNPTAFYLCASRDSSNQPQHFGDGTRLSIL.

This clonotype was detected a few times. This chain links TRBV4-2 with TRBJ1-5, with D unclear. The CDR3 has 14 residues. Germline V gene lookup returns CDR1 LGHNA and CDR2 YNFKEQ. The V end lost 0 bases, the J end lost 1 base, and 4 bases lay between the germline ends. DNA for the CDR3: TGTGCCAGCAGCCAAGATATGAGCAATCAGCCCCAGCATTTT. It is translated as CASSQDMSNQPQHF.

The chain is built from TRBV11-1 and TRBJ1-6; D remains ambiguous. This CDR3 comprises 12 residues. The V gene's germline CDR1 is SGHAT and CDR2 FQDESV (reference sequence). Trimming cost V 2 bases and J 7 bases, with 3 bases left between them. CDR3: CASSLPNSPLHF. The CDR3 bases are TGTGCCAGCAGCTTACCGAATTCACCCCTCCACTTT.

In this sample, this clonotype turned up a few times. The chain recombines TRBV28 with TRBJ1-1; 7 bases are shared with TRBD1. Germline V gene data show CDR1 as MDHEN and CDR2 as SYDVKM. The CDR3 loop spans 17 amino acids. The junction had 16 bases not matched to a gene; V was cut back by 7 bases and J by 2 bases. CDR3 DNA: TGTGCCAGCACCCTAGACAGGGCTGGGGGACTCAACACTGAAGCTTTCTTT. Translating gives CASTLDRAGGLNTEAFF. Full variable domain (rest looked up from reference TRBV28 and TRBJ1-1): DVKVTQSSRYLVKRTGEKVFLECVQDMDHENMFWYRQDPGLGLRLIYFSYDVKMKEKGDIPEGYSVSREKKERFSLILESASTNQTSMYLCASTLDRAGGLNTEAFFGQGTRLTVV.